The 17 T cell receptor delta chains presented below share a single source sample, sequenced in a study of gamma-delta chains in newborns, infants, children. TCRdb re-identified clones in the reads via CATT. In the table there are some 8,300 delta-chain clones, 1.6% of which are singletons. Sequenced input: blood. These receptors all come from a child who was a newborn, infant or young child, either healthy, febrile or measles-vaccinated (not recorded which).

In the case of this clone: A junction boundary mismatches the germline segment, possibly from a read error. The rearrangement joins TRDV2 to TRDJ3, with 11 bases matching TRDD3. Germline CDR1 reads GEAIGNYY; CDR2 reads EKD. The CDR3 is made up of 17 amino acids. The CDR3 DNA reads TGTGCCTGTGACGCCCTGGGGGATACCTGGGACACCCGACAGATTTTTTTC. Its protein product is CACDALGDTWDTRQIFF.

On this clone: This sequence may be a read error, since a much larger clone differs from it by one base. This sample includes further DNA sequences coding for the same CDR3. V is TRDV3 and J is TRDJ2, with TRDD3 as a possible D gene (6 bases). Germline CDR1 TVYSNPD, CDR2 GDNSRS (reference sequence). The CDR3 spans 13 residues. The CDR3 region is CAFKGDTTAQLFF. The CDR3 DNA reads as TGTGCCTTCAAAGGCGATACGACCGCACAGCTCTTCTTT. Together with reference TRDV3 and TRDJ2, the CDR3 gives the full variable domain: CDKVTQSSPDQTVASGSEVVLLCTYDTVYSNPDLFWYRIRPDYSFQFVFYGDNSRSEGADFTQGRFSVKHILTQKAFHLVISPVRTEDSATYYCAFKGDTTAQLFFGKGTQLIVEP.

With respect to this clone: A far more abundant clone sits one base away, making this likely a read error. Other DNA sequences in the sample encode the same CDR3. The V and J genes are TRDV2 and TRDJ3, with 13 bases matching TRDD3. Looked up from germline, CDR1 is GEAIGNYY and CDR2 is EKD. V lost 1 base and J lost 2; bases outside the gene matches: 10. This CDR3 has 21 residues. In nucleotides, the CDR3 is TGTGCCTGTGACACTGCTATACTGGGGGATACGCGCCCCTGGGACACCCGACAGATGTTTTTC. Translated, it gives CACDTAILGDTRPWDTRQMFF.

This clone was detected a few times. This may come from a read error, since a much larger clone is one base off. The sample has other DNA sequences that encode this CDR3 too. V and J are TRDV2 and TRDJ3, with 10 bases that match TRDD3. Germline trimming cut 0 bases from V and 0 bases from J; bases unmatched to any gene: 4. CDR3 length: 19 amino acids. The germline V gene encodes CDR1 GEAIGNYY and CDR2 EKD. The chain's CDR3 is CACDTVLGDNSWDTRQMFF. The CDR3 coding sequence is TGTGCCTGTGACACCGTGCTGGGGGATAACTCCTGGGACACCCGACAGATGTTTTTC.

Regarding this clone: The amino acid sequence in TCRdb belongs to a much larger clone and departs from this DNA's translation at residue 17, likely a sequencing read error; the sequence shown is translated from the DNA. V and J are TRDV1 and TRDJ1, with a possible D match to TRDD3 (6 bases). CDR1 is TSWWSYY, CDR2 QGS, per germline. The CDR3 covers 19 residues. The CDR3 sequence is CALGELNLRWGQAPDKPIF. CDR3 sequence (DNA): TGTGCTCTTGGGGAACTCAACCTACGCTGGGGCCAAGCCCCCGATAAACCCATCTTT.

This clone is medium-sized within its sample. V gene TRDV1 combines with J gene TRDJ1; 10 bases map to TRDD3. The J segment lost 0 bases and the V segment lost 0 bases, leaving 10 bases of the junction unmatched. The CDR3 runs to 19 residues. From germline, CDR1 is TSWWSYY and CDR2 QGS. CDR3 residues: CALGELVPYWGIHTDKLIF. As DNA, the CDR3 is TGTGCTCTTGGGGAACTAGTCCCGTACTGGGGGATCCACACCGATAAACTCATCTTT.

This clone showed up just a few times. The protein TCRdb gives is from a much larger clone and does not agree with this DNA's translation at residue 19, likely a read error; the protein shown here comes from the DNA. The chain is built from TRDV2 and TRDJ1; the match to TRDD3 covers 9 bases. In germline, CDR1 is GEAIGNYY, CDR2 EKD. The CDR3 totals 20 residues. CDR3 DNA sequence: TGTGCCTGTGACACCGACAACGTTCTGGGGGATCCCACAAGCTCCGATAAACTCACCTTT. Its protein product is CACDTDNVLGDPTSSDKLTF.

Details on this clone: This likely reflects a read error, since a far larger clone is one base away. Other DNA sequences within the sample encode an identical CDR3. The chain has TRAV29/DV5 and TRDJ1, with TRDD3 matching over 7 bases. J was trimmed by 0 bases and V by 1 base; bases with no gene match: 12. CDR1 is NSMFDY, CDR2 ISSIKDK, per germline. This CDR3 contains 17 residues. The CDR3 sequence: CAASLFPVLGDTDKLIF. As DNA, the CDR3 is TGTGCAGCAAGCTTGTTCCCCGTGCTGGGGGACACCGATAAACTCATCTTT. The full variable domain, completed using reference TRAV29/DV5 and TRDJ1, is DQQVKQNSPSLSVQEGRISILNCDYTNSMFDYFLWYKKYPAEGPTFLISISSIKDKNEDGRFTVFLNKSAKHLSLHIVPSQPGDSAVYFCAASLFPVLGDTDKLIFGKGTRVTVEP.

This clone is labeled medium-sized. Other DNA sequences from this sample encode an identical CDR3 as well. The rearrangement joins TRDV1 to TRDJ1; 10 nucleotides line up with TRDD3. Germline CDR1 TSWWSYY, CDR2 QGS. The V segment lost 0 bases and the J segment 3 bases; nucleotides outside the gene matches: 16. The CDR3 has 20 residues. The chain's CDR3 is CALGELPSGDTHIGPDKLIF. The CDR3 DNA reads TGTGCTCTTGGGGAACTCCCCTCGGGGGATACGCACATAGGGCCCGATAAACTCATCTTT.

The table lists this clone with a few counts. The translation of this DNA and the TCRdb protein of a much larger clone differ at residue 7, probably owing to a read error; the protein shown here is translated from the DNA. The rearrangement uses TRDV2 and TRDJ3, with TRDD3 matching 7 bases. The CDR3 has 20 residues. J lost 0 bases, V lost 1 base, and 11 bases had no gene match. In germline, CDR1 is GEAIGNYY, CDR2 EKD. CDR3 in amino acids: CACDTAYGGLSSWDTRQMFF. The CDR3 bases are TGTGCCTGTGACACTGCCTATGGGGGACTTAGCTCCTGGGACACCCGACAGATGTTTTTC.

Worth noting for this clone: A much larger clone lies a single base off, so this may be a read error. Different DNA sequences within this sample yield the same CDR3. This chain links TRDV1 with TRDJ1; TRDD3 aligns across 11 bases. The germline CDR1 and CDR2 sequences are TSWWSYY and QGS. This CDR3 comprises 19 residues. The CDR3 sequence: CALGELLLGDRGYTDKLIF. The CDR3 region has the DNA TGTGCACTTGGGGAACTCCTACTGGGGGATAGGGGATACACCGATAAACTCATCTTT.

This clone was counted only a few times. Other DNA sequences in this specimen translate into the identical CDR3. This rearrangement joins TRDV1 to TRDJ1; 12 bases are shared with TRDD3. V dropped 2 bases and J dropped 3; count of bases not matched to a gene: 19. Germline V gene lookup returns CDR1 TSWWSYY and CDR2 QGS. This CDR3 region has 21 residues. CDR3 protein: CALGEVPPSRTGGYRPDKLIF. CDR3 nucleotides: TGTGCTCTTGGGGAAGTACCTCCCTCCCGTACTGGGGGATACCGTCCCGATAAACTCATCTTT.

This clone rates as medium-sized. The sample holds other DNA sequences that translate to the same CDR3. This chain joins TRDV2 and TRDJ1, with 12 bases fitting TRDD3. Losses at the gene ends were 3 bases for V and 2 bases for J; bases not matched to a gene: 12. The CDR3 extends over 18 amino acids. In germline, CDR1 is GEAIGNYY, CDR2 EKD. CDR3 nucleotide sequence: TGTGCCTGTGACTTCCGACTGGGGGATACTTGGTGGACCGATAAACTCATCTTT. Its protein is CACDFRLGDTWWTDKLIF.

This clone ranks as medium-sized. Relative to the germline gene, one junction end is altered; a read error may explain this. The sample has other DNA sequences that encode this CDR3 too. The V call is TRDV2, the J call TRDJ1; 7 bases agree with TRDD3. Germline V gene data show CDR1 as GEAIGNYY and CDR2 as EKD. The CDR3 loop spans 14 amino acids. The CDR3 DNA is TGTGCCTGTGACACGGGGGGATCCACCGATAAGCTCATCTTT. Protein: CACDTGGSTDKLIF.

This chain uses TRDV1 with TRDJ1, with 7 bases identical to TRDD3. The CDR3 runs 19 residues. Trimming at V came to 2 bases and at J to 0 bases, leaving 15 bases not matched to a gene. In germline, CDR1 is TSWWSYY, CDR2 QGS. The CDR3: CALGEVLGGETWYTDKLIF. The CDR3 nucleotides are TGTGCTCTTGGGGAAGTGCTGGGGGGTGAAACCTGGTACACCGATAAACTCATCTTT.

This clone has a handful of counts. The chain is built from TRDV1 and TRDJ1; TRDD3 matches at 8 bases. This CDR3 contains 14 residues. Germline V gene sequence: CDR1 TSWWSYY, CDR2 QGS. CDR3 region: CALGAPSLADKLIF. The CDR3 region has the DNA TGTGCACTGGGGGCCCCGTCGTTGGCCGATAAACTCATCTTT.

This clone was seen more than once but under ten times. The genes are TRDV1 and TRDJ1, with TRDD3 matching over 11 bases. CDR1 is TSWWSYY, CDR2 QGS, per germline. Unmatched junction bases numbered 15, after V lost 0 bases and J lost 0 bases. This CDR3 region has 21 residues. The CDR3 DNA reads TGTGCTCTTGGGGAACTAGGCCTTCTCAGTACTGGGGGATATCACACCGATAAACTCATCTTT. Its translation is CALGELGLLSTGGYHTDKLIF.